This TCR beta chain derives from a study of blood T cell dynamics during melanoma immunotherapy. Every bulk PBMC sample received the same 350 ng of DNA. Method: immunoSEQ multiplex PCR; TCRdb's copy keeps in-frame clones and lacks some. The sample lists about 11,000 clones; about 88% were seen once. This clone was found a few times. Time point described: week 3, after first cycle of checkpoint inhibitor. The CDR3 length is 16 residues. V shed 1 base and J shed 9 bases, with 19 bases lying between them. Germline lookup yields CDR1 MGHRA and CDR2 YSYEKL. This clonotype was obtained from a human donor with melanoma. This chain uses TRBV4-1 with TRBJ1-5; weak D call: TRBD1 (6 bases). Specimen: blood, collected from a patient treated with checkpoint blockade. The CDR3, as DNA: TGCGCCAGCAGCCAAGGGGACACACGTCCTTTGGGGCCCCAGCATTTT. Translating gives CASSQGDTRPLGPQHF.